This entry lists 8 T cell receptor beta chains sequenced from one sample in a study of blood T cell repertoires in COVID-19 (dated by TCRdb to the early 2020s). Library preparation used the immunoSEQ multiplex PCR assay. The table comes from immuneACCESS by way of TCRdb, which keeps in-frame sequences with V and J called. Part of the clones is missing from these tables; in studies checked, under half for an unresolved V gene and the rest for unknown reasons. The sample data list roughly 430,000 clones, and around nine tenths of these were observed just once. The ten largest clones represent approximately 1.3% of the sample. The sequencing input was PBMCs or T cells enriched from blood (not recorded which). These receptors came from a woman between 18 and 29 years old who had been exposed to COVID-19.

This clone was seen just once. CDR3 in DNA: TGTGCCAGCAGCCCCTATAGCGGGGGGGCCTTCGGTGAGCAGTTCTTC. Translation: CASSPYSGGAFGEQFF. The chain recombines TRBV7-6 with TRBJ2-1, with 11 bases identical to TRBD2. Germline values: CDR1 SGHVS, CDR2 FNYEAQ. V dropped 5 bases and J dropped 9; count of bases not matched to a gene: 12. This CDR3 is built from 16 residues.

V is TRBV7-6 and J is TRBJ2-5; D may be TRBD1 (5 bases). Trimming removed 5 bases from V and 1 base from J, with 14 bases in between. In germline, CDR1 is SGHVS, CDR2 FNYEAQ. This CDR3 contains 15 residues. As DNA, the CDR3 is TGTGCCAGCAGCCGAAAAAAGGGGTTCCAAGAGACCCAGTACTTC. Its protein is CASSRKKGFQETQYF.

This chain uses TRBV6-1 with TRBJ1-2, with TRBD1 matching over 9 bases. The CDR3 contains 15 residues. Germline V gene sequence: CDR1 MNHNS, CDR2 SASEGT. V trimming: 3 bases; J trimming: 6 bases; junction bases outside the gene matches: 8. The CDR3 sequence is CASSDGDRVGNGYTF. CDR3 coding DNA: TGTGCCAGCAGTGACGGGGACAGGGTGGGGAATGGCTACACCTTC.

The V and J genes are TRBV21-1 and TRBJ1-5; the table calls TRBD1, which could not be checked here. TRBV21-1 is designated a pseudogene. The CDR3 spans 15 residues. The chain's CDR3 is CAIPKPGQGNQPQHF. CDR3 nucleotide sequence: TGTGCCATCCCCAAGCCGGGACAGGGGAATCAGCCCCAGCATTTT.

The V gene is TRBV11-2, the J gene TRBJ2-1; tentatively, D is TRBD1 (6 bases). The CDR3 sequence is 17 residues long. Looked up from germline, CDR1 is SGHAT and CDR2 is FQNNGV. Trimming stripped 5 bases from V and 8 bases from J, with 25 bases between. The CDR3 coding sequence is TGTGCCAGCAGCGGACTGCCTCCAGGGGCGCTGGGGGATGAGCAGTTCTTC. Its translation: CASSGLPPGALGDEQFF.

The rearrangement links TRBV5-4 to TRBJ2-2; 8 nucleotides agree with TRBD2. Germline CDR1 SGHNT, CDR2 YYREEE (reference sequence). V gave up 0 bases and J gave up 1 base; unmatched junction bases: 5. This CDR3 comprises 17 residues. The CDR3 is CASSLGILAGNTGELFF. CDR3 DNA sequence: TGTGCCAGCAGCTTGGGGATTCTAGCGGGGAACACCGGGGAGCTGTTTTTT.

A word on this clone: This sample includes further DNA sequences coding for the same CDR3. J is TRBJ2-5 and V is TRBV11-3; the D gene is possibly TRBD1 (5 bases). The CDR3 extends over 13 amino acids. Trimming shortened V by 1 base and J by 5 bases, and 8 bases separated the two germline ends. Germline lookup yields CDR1 SGHNT and CDR2 YENEEA. The CDR3 region is CASSLGGRETQYF. In DNA form, the CDR3 reads TGTGCCAGCAGCTTAGGGGGCCGGGAGACCCAGTACTTC.

The rearrangement links TRBV4-1 to TRBJ2-1, with 11 bases aligning to TRBD2. The J segment lost 4 bases and the V segment lost 0 bases, leaving 11 bases of the junction unmatched. CDR1 is MGHRA and CDR2 is YSYEKL in the germline V gene. The CDR3 has 19 residues. The CDR3 protein is CASSQEGTSGSGPYNEQFF. The DNA for the CDR3 is TGCGCCAGCAGCCAAGAAGGGACTAGCGGATCCGGTCCATACAATGAGCAGTTCTTC.